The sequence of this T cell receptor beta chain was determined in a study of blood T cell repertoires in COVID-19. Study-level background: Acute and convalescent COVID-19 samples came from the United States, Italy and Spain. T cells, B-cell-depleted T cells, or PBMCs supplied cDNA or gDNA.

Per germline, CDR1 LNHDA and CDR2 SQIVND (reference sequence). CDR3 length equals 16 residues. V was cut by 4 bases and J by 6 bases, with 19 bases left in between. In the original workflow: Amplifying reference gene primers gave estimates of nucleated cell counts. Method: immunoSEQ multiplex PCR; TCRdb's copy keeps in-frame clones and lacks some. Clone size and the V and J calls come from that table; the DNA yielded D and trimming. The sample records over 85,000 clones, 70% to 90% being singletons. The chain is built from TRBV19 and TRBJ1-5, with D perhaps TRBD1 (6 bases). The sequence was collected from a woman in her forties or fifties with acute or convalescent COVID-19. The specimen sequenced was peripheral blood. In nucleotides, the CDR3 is TGTGCCAGTAGTACCCGGGACCTGGGGGCGATTCAGCCCCAGCATTTT. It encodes CASSTRDLGAIQPQHF.